This TCR beta chain was sequenced for a study of cytomegalovirus exposure and HLA in healthy donors. Study-level points and caveats: The classifier reportedly diagnosed cytomegalovirus status with high specificity and sensitivity.

As regards this clone: Its antigen remains unidentified.

The PCR contained 60 Vbeta and 13 Jbeta primers. Here immunoSEQ multiplex PCR was the method, and the copy in TCRdb shows in-frame clones only, minus some. The sample comprises some 120,000 clones, around three quarters of which are singletons, and 9.5% to 15% rests with the top ten. The CDR3 is 15 residues long. Germline V gives CDR1 GTSNPN, CDR2 SVGIG (reference sequence). V shed 3 bases and J 3 bases; nucleotides not matched to a gene: 7. The sequence was collected from a woman in her 40s in good health and CMV-seropositive. The chain couples TRBV30 to TRBJ2-3, with 9 nucleotides matching TRBD2. Material for sequencing was PBMCs. The CDR3 loop is CAWRSRTSDTDTQYF. CDR3 nucleotides: TGTGCCTGGAGATCCCGGACTAGCGATACAGATACGCAGTATTTT.